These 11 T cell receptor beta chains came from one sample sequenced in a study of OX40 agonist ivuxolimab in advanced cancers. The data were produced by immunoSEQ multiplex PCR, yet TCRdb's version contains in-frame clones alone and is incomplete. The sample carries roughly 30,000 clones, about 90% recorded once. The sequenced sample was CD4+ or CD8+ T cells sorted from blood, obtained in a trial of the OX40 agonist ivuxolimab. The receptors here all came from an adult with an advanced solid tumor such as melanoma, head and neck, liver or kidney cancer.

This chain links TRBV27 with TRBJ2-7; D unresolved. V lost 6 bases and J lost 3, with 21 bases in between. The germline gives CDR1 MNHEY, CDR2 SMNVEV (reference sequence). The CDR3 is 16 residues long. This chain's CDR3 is CASRPPEPAFLYEQYF. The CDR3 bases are TGTGCCAGCAGGCCCCCAGAACCAGCGTTCCTCTACGAGCAGTACTTC.

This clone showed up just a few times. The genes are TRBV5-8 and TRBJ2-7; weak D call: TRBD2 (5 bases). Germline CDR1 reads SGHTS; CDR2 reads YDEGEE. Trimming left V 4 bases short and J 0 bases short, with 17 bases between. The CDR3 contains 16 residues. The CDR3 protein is CASSRGGRSSSYEQYF. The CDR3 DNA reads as TGTGCCAGCAGCCGAGGCGGGCGGTCCAGCTCCTACGAGCAGTACTTC.

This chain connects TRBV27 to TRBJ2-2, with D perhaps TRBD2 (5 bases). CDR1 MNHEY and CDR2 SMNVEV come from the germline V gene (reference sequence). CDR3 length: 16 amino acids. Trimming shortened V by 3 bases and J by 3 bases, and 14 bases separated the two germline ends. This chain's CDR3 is CASSFLAGEDTGELFF. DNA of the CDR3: TGTGCCAGCAGTTTTCTGGCGGGTGAAGACACCGGGGAGCTGTTTTTT.

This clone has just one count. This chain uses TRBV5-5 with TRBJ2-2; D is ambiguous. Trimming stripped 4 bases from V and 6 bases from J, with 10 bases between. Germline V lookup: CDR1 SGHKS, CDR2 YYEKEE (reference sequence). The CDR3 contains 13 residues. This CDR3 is CASSLYMPGELFF. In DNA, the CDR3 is TGTGCCAGCAGCCTTTACATGCCCGGGGAGCTGTTTTTT.

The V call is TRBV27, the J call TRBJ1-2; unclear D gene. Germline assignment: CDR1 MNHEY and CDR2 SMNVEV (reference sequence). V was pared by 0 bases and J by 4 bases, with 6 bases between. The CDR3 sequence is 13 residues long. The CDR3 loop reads CASSLSAVYGYTF. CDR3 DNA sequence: TGTGCCAGCAGTTTATCCGCAGTCTATGGCTACACCTTC.

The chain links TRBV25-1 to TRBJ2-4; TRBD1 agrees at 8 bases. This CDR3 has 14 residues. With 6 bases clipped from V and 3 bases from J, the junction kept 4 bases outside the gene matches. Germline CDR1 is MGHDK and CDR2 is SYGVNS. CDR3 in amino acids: CASSGTGDKNIQYF. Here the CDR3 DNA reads TGTGCCAGCAGCGGGACAGGCGACAAAAACATTCAGTACTTC.

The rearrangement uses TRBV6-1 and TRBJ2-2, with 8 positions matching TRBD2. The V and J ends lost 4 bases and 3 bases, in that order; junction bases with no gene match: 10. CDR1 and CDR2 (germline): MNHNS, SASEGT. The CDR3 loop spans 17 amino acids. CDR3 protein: CASSGHRGLGYTGELFF. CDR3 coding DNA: TGTGCCAGCAGTGGTCACCGGGGACTAGGTTACACCGGGGAGCTGTTTTTT.

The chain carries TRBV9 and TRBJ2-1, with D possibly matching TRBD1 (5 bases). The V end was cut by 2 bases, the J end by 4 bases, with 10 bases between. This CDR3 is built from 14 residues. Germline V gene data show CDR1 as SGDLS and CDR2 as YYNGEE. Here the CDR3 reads CASSVGQGYNEQFF. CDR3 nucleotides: TGTGCCAGCAGCGTCGGGCAGGGATACAATGAGCAGTTCTTC.

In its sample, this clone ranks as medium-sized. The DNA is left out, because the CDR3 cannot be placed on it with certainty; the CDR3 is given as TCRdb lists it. This CDR3 reads CASSFGPGDYEQYF. The chain employs TRBV7-6 and TRBJ2-7; the table's D call TRBD1 went unverified against the DNA. The CDR3 is made up of 14 amino acids, end residues included. The germline V gene encodes CDR1 SGHVS and CDR2 FNYEAQ.

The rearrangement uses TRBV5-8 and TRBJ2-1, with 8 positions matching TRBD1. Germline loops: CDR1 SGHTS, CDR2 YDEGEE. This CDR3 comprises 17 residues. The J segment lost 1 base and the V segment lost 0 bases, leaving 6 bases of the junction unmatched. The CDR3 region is CASSLVQGAGSYNEQFF. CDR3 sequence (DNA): TGTGCCAGCAGCTTGGTCCAGGGGGCGGGGTCCTACAATGAGCAGTTCTTC.

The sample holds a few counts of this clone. CDR3 nucleotide sequence: TGTGCCAGCAGCGTAGAGGGGAACACAGATACGCAGTATTTT. It specifies CASSVEGNTDTQYF. The chain joins TRBV9 to TRBJ2-3; the D gene is possibly TRBD1 (5 bases). The V gene's germline CDR1 is SGDLS and CDR2 YYNGEE. Trimming stripped 0 bases from V and 2 bases from J, with 7 bases between. This CDR3 spans 14 amino acids.